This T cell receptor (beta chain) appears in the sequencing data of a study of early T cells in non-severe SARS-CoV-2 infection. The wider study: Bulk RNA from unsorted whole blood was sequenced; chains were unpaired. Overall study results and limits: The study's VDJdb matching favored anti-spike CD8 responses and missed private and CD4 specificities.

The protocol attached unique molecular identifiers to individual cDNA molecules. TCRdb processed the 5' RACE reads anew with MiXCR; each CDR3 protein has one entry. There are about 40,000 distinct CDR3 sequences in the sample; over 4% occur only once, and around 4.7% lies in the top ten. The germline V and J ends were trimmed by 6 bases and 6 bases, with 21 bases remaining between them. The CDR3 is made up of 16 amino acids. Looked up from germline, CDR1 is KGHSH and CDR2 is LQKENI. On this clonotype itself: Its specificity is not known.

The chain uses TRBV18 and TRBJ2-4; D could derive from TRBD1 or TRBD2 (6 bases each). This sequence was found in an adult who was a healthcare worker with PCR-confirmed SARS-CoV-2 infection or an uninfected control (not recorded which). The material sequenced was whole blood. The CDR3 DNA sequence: TGTGCCAGCTCGGGGATTACAGGGACTCCCACAAACATTCAGTACTTC. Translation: CASSGITGTPTNIQYF.